Included here is one T cell receptor (beta chain) sequence, with context. This clonotype qualifies as medium-sized (0.01 to 0.1%). There is no known antigen for this receptor. Per-base qualities were not stored, and no clone one base away is much larger. The CDR3 starts with the cysteine, ends with the phenylalanine, and has 15 residues. CDR3 DNA only is kept here, 45 bases in frame from base 1. CDR1 and CDR2 are read off the germline V gene as SGHTA and FQGNSA. Cut back by 4 bases and 8 bases, the V and J ends lie 18 bases apart. Library generation was performed with 5' RACE. Sequencing took place on a NextSeq 500. To allow correction of PCR and sequencing errors, the TCR library protocol tagged every TCR cDNA molecule with a unique molecular identifier. The published analysis was carried out like this. Decombinator tools were used for TCR identification, UMI-based error correction and CDR3 extraction. TCRs above a frequency of 2 per 1,000, corresponding to the top 1% of the tumor frequency distribution, were defined as expanded. Rényi diversity was computed with the R vegan package after subsampling each repertoire 100 times to 5,000 TCRs. CDR3 similarity networks were built from amino acid triplet string-kernel similarity, with CDR3s being connected when pairwise similarity was above 0.82. TCRdb trimmed the raw reads at Q25, called clones with MiXCR and kept productive beta chains. Each CDR3 protein appears once, grouped with its most common genes and DNA. Clone size and V and J calls follow TCRdb, not the original study. The sample table records 4,000 to 5,500 distinct CDR3 sequences; around 20% of these occur just once. The ten largest clonotypes hold roughly 20% of the sample.

This record belongs to a study of spatial heterogeneity in lung cancer (dated by TCRdb to about 2019). About the investigation overall: More beta-chain than alpha-chain transcripts were consistently detected, likely reflecting higher beta-chain transcript abundance. TCR alpha and beta repertoires were quantitatively compared across multiple tumor regions, matched nontumor lung and blood in non-small cell lung cancer. At surgery, some 200 tumor regions, roughly 63 matched nontumor lung samples and 56 PBMC samples were TCR-sequenced for both alpha and beta chains. In the raw uncorrected reads, each unique combination of TCR and UMI appeared on average more than ten times. The study linked features of the TCR repertoire to counts of nonsynonymous mutations, which were determined by whole-exome sequencing of tumor tissue.

The time point label here, explained by the study, means: sample taken at primary tumor resection. For TCR sequencing, whole RNA was extracted from tumor and nontumor lung tissue, or from cryopreserved PBMC samples, and no cell sorting was done. Samples were obtained from roughly 72 patients with early-stage, untreated non-small cell lung cancer from the lung TRACERx cohort. Only patients for whom sufficient RNA was available from at least two tumor regions were selected for TCR sequencing. Tumor and adjacent nontumor lung specimens were reviewed by a lung pathologist before selection. Study-level results and caveats: Confirming at a functional level the hypothesis that regional TCRs recognize regional mutations was considered to require additional single-cell paired TCR alpha and beta sequencing.

Material: normal lung tissue next to the tumor, obtained at surgery. This receptor chain uses TRBV7-2 and TRBJ2-1; the D gene cannot be named for sure. The sequence was collected from a male donor with early-stage non-small cell lung cancer. The CDR3 protein sequence reads: CASSSSVGSVDEQFF. At the DNA level, the sequence is TGTGCCAGCAGCTCATCGGTGGGATCTGTGGATGAGCAGTTCTTC.